This T cell receptor beta chain comes out of a study of T-cell memory formation after mild COVID-19. About the research overall: TCR clustering was largely donor specific.

Findings and limits, study-wide: Several responding clones turned up in pre-infection memory, indicating that cross-reactive memory may have taken part. Clones that shrank (day 15 to 85) were balanced CD4/CD8, whereas later expanders leaned CD4+.

This clonotype was detected a few times. Its target is unknown. TCRdb redid the calling of the 5' RACE reads with MiXCR, one entry per CDR3 protein. The sample records roughly 350,000 distinct CDR3 sequences, about 13% being singletons. Germline loops: CDR1 MNHEY, CDR2 SVGAGI. V lost 2 bases and J 3 bases, leaving 8 bases between the germline ends. This CDR3 has 14 residues. The receptor was derived from a man aged 18 to 30 who had mild COVID-19 (a few samples of this study predate the infection). Cell type and time point are not known. The chain joins TRBV6-5 to TRBJ1-3, with D perhaps TRBD1 (5 bases). Sequencing was performed on PBMCs or a T cell subset sorted from them (not recorded which). The CDR3 spells CASSYRGFGNTIYF. CDR3 coding DNA: TGTGCCAGCAGTTACAGGGGATTTGGAAACACCATATATTTT.